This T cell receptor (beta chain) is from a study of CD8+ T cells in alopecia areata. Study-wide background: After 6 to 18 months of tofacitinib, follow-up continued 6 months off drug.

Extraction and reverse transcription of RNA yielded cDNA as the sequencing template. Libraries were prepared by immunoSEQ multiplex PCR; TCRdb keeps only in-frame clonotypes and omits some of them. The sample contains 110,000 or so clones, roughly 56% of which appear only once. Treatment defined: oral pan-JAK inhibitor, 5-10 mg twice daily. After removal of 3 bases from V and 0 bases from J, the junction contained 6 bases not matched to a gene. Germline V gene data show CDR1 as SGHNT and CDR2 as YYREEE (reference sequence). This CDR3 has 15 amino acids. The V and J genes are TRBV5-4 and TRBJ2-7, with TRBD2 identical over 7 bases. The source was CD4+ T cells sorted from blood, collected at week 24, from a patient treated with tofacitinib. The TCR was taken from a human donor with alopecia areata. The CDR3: CASSWGGGSSYEQYF. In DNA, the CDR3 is TGTGCCAGCAGCTGGGGCGGCGGGAGCTCCTACGAGCAGTACTTC.